The 17 T cell receptor beta chains below come from one sample, sequenced in a study of CDR3 diversity in severe acne. MiXCR was run by TCRdb on the PCR reads, yielding one entry per CDR3 protein. The sample records about 90,000 distinct CDR3 sequences, 45% to 55% being singletons. Sequenced material: blood. Receptors originate from a male donor in good health, serving as a control.

This clonotype showed up just once. V is TRBV20-1 and J is TRBJ1-2, with D uncertain. V was clipped by 6 bases and J by 7 bases, with 9 bases between them. CDR1 DFQATT and CDR2 SNEGSKA come from the germline V gene (reference sequence). This CDR3 spans 10 amino acids. The CDR3 loop is CSATRCGYTF. In nucleotides, the CDR3 is TGCAGTGCGACAAGATGTGGCTACACCTTC.

The chain joins TRBV20-1 to TRBJ2-5; D is perhaps TRBD2 (6 bases). Germline CDR1 and CDR2: DFQATT and SNEGSKA (reference sequence). Trimming left V 6 bases short and J 5 bases short, with 13 bases between. This CDR3 spans 12 amino acids. In DNA form, the CDR3 reads TGCAGTGCACATGGAGGGGCCGAGACCCAGTACTTC. This encodes CSAHGGAETQYF.

This clonotype was found many times. This rearrangement joins TRBV7-9 to TRBJ1-2; possible D gene TRBD1, 5 bases. CDR1 and CDR2 from the germline V gene are SEHNR and FQNEAQ (reference sequence). The CDR3 extends over 14 amino acids. The V gene lost 1 base and the J gene lost 2 bases, with 8 bases spanning the gap. In DNA, the CDR3 is TGTGCCAGCAGCTTAGGACAGATAAACTATGGCTACACCTTC. The encoded protein is CASSLGQINYGYTF. Variable domain in full (rest from reference TRBV7-9 and TRBJ1-2): DTGVSQNPRHKITKRGQNVTFRCDPISEHNRLYWYRQTLGQGPEFLTYFQNEAQLEKSRLLSDRFSAERPKGSFSTLEIQRTEQGDSAMYLCASSLGQINYGYTFGSGTRLTVV.

This clonotype was observed once. V usage is TRBV4-1 and J usage is TRBJ2-7; TRBD1 or TRBD2 may be the D gene (5 bases each). Germline-derived CDR1 and CDR2 are MGHRA and YSYEKL. This CDR3 has 15 residues. V was shortened by 1 base and J by 2 bases, with 12 bases between the two germline ends. CDR3 sequence (DNA): TGCGCCAGCAGCCAAGCCTCGGGACGCCCCTACGAGCAGTACTTC. Translated, it gives CASSQASGRPYEQYF.

This clonotype was observed a handful of times. The chain is built from TRBV7-3 and TRBJ2-7, with 9 bases matching TRBD2. Germline lookup yields CDR1 SGHTA and CDR2 FQGTGA. The J segment lost 0 bases and the V segment lost 1 base, leaving 10 bases of the junction unmatched. The CDR3 is 18 amino acids. The CDR3 reads CASSLRGGLAGPSYEQYF. The CDR3 nucleotides are TGTGCCAGCAGCTTAAGGGGGGGGCTAGCGGGACCCTCCTACGAGCAGTACTTC.

This clonotype appeared a few times. V usage is TRBV7-9 and J usage is TRBJ2-2; D uncertain. The ends were cut back, 5 bases at V and 9 bases at J, with 7 bases in the middle. CDR1 and CDR2 from the germline V gene are SEHNR and FQNEAQ (reference sequence). This CDR3 region has 11 residues. The CDR3, as DNA: TGTGCCAGCAGCCCCCAAAGGGAGCTGTTTTTT. Translating it yields CASSPQRELFF.

The V call is TRBV19, the J call TRBJ1-6; 10 bases line up with TRBD1. This CDR3 contains 13 residues. CDR1 and CDR2 (germline): LNHDA, SQIVND (reference sequence). V lost 7 bases to trimming and J lost 8 bases; unmatched junction nucleotides: 2. CDR3 residues: CASMGTGDSPLHF. The DNA of the CDR3 is TGTGCCAGTATGGGGACAGGGGATTCACCCCTCCACTTT.

Comment on this clonotype: A much bigger clone sits one base away, suggesting this may be a read error. The CDR3 here is CASSERDTDQPQHF. In nucleotides, the CDR3 is TGTGCCAGCAGTGAAAGAGACACCGATCAGCCCCAGCATTTT. The rearrangement joins TRBV6-1 to TRBJ1-5; D unresolved. Deletions cut 2 bases from V and 5 bases from J, with 10 bases between. Germline CDR1 and CDR2: MNHNS and SASEGT. This CDR3 has 14 residues.

This clonotype was seen at least ten times. J is TRBJ2-1 and V is TRBV20-1, with D perhaps TRBD1 or TRBD2 (6 bases each). The CDR3 totals 18 residues. CDR1 DFQATT and CDR2 SNEGSKA come from the germline V gene (reference sequence). V was shortened by 6 bases and J by 7 bases, with 31 bases between the two germline ends. The chain's CDR3 is CSATLGGAKWERENEQFF. The CDR3 DNA follows: TGCAGTGCCACCCTCGGGGGCGCGAAATGGGAGAGAGAAAATGAGCAGTTCTTC.

This clonotype was seen more than once but under ten times. V usage is TRBV5-1 and J usage is TRBJ2-5, with D possibly TRBD2 on 5 matching bases. This CDR3 is built from 14 residues. The germline V gene has CDR1 SGHRS and CDR2 YFSETQ. V was cut by 4 bases and J by 5 bases, with 15 bases left in between. CDR3: CASSRLTTGETQYF. CDR3 sequence (DNA): TGCGCCAGCAGCCGGCTGACGACGGGGGAGACCCAGTACTTC.

About this clonotype: This is likely a read error, given that the CDR3 carries no conserved phenylalanine or tryptophan at its end. This chain joins TRBV25-1 and TRBJ2-5, with 14 bases that match TRBD2. V shed 6 bases, J shed 3 bases, and the junction held 6 bases outside the gene matches. Germline V gene sequence: CDR1 MGHDK, CDR2 SYGVNS. The CDR3 contains 16 residues. The CDR3 DNA follows: TGTGCCAGCAGATGGGGACTAGCGGGAGTTAAAGAGACCCAGTACTCC. Protein product: CASRWGLAGVKETQYS.

The chain recombines TRBV7-2 with TRBJ1-2; D remains ambiguous. The CDR3 is 14 amino acids. V lost 6 bases, J lost 8 bases, and 19 bases lay in between. Germline loops: CDR1 SGHTA, CDR2 FQGNSA. DNA for the CDR3: TGTGCCAGCAGTTTTGGCATGGAGTGGCGCGGCTACACCTTC. Encoded protein: CASSFGMEWRGYTF.

This clonotype has at least ten counts. The rearrangement uses TRBV9 and TRBJ1-3; D ambiguous. This CDR3 contains 16 residues. The V end was cut by 0 bases, the J end by 0 bases, with 10 bases between. The V gene's germline CDR1 is SGDLS and CDR2 YYNGEE. The CDR3 reads CASSVAVGYSGNTIYF. The CDR3 nucleotides read TGTGCCAGCAGCGTAGCTGTCGGTTACTCTGGAAACACCATATATTTT.

The chain carries TRBV10-3 and TRBJ1-2; TRBD1 matches at 9 bases. CDR1 is ENHRY and CDR2 is SYGVKD in the germline V gene. The CDR3 spans 13 residues. J was trimmed by 0 bases and V by 10 bases; bases with no gene match: 3. The CDR3 region has the DNA TGTGCCACCTGGGACAGGGCTAACTATGGCTACACCTTC. Its translation is CATWDRANYGYTF.

V usage is TRBV5-1 and J usage is TRBJ2-1; 7 bases map to TRBD1. The CDR3 runs 15 residues. Germline V lookup: CDR1 SGHRS, CDR2 YFSETQ. V shed 2 bases, J shed 8 bases, and the junction held 10 bases outside the gene matches. CDR3 nucleotide sequence: TGCGCCAGCAGCTTTGTAGGGGGCCAGGATGATGAGCAGTTCTTC. It translates to CASSFVGGQDDEQFF. The full variable domain, its missing parts supplied by reference TRBV5-1 and TRBJ2-1, is KAGVTQTPRYLIKTRGQQVTLSCSPISGHRSVSWYQQTPGQGLQFLFEYFSETQRNKGNFPGRFSGRQFSNSRSEMNVSTLELGDSALYLCASSFVGGQDDEQFFGPGTRLTVL.

In this sample, this clonotype turned up many times. V usage is TRBV7-9 and J usage is TRBJ1-2; TRBD1 matches 11 bases. CDR1 is SEHNR and CDR2 is FQNEAQ in the germline V gene (reference sequence). Losses at the gene ends were 5 bases for V and 4 bases for J; bases not matched to a gene: 3. The CDR3 spans 14 residues. The DNA for the CDR3 is TGTGCCAGCAGCCCCGGGACAGGGGGCTATGGCTACACCTTC. The encoded protein is CASSPGTGGYGYTF. The full variable domain, rest sourced from reference TRBV7-9 and TRBJ1-2, is DTGVSQNPRHKITKRGQNVTFRCDPISEHNRLYWYRQTLGQGPEFLTYFQNEAQLEKSRLLSDRFSAERPKGSFSTLEIQRTEQGDSAMYLCASSPGTGGYGYTFGSGTRLTVV.

With regard to this clonotype: This CDR3 fails to terminate in the conserved phenylalanine or tryptophan, so it likely reflects a read error. The V and J genes are TRBV29-1 and TRBJ2-7, with D possibly called TRBD1 or TRBD2 (5 bases each). This CDR3 is built from 10 residues. V lost 7 bases and J lost 6, with 10 bases in between. CDR1 is SQVTM and CDR2 is ANQGSEA in the germline V gene. DNA of the CDR3: TGCAGCGGGTCGAGGGGCGAGCAGTACCTC. This encodes CSGSRGEQYL.